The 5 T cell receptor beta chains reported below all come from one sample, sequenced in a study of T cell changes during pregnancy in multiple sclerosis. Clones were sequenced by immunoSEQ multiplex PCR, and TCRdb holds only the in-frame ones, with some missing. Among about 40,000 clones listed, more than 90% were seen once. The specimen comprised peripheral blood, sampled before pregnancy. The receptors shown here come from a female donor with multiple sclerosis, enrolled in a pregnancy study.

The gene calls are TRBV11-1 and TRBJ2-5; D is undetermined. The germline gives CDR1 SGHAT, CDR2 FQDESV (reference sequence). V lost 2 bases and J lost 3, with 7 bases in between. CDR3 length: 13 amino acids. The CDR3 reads CASSLSREETQYF. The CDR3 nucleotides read TGTGCCAGCAGCTTATCCCGGGAAGAGACCCAGTACTTC.

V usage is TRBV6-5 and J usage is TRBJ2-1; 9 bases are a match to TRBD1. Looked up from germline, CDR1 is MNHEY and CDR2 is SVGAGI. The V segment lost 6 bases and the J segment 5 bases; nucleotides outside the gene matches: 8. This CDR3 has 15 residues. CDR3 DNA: TGTGCCAGCAGGGAAACAGGGGGCGCCCACAATGAGCAGTTCTTC. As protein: CASRETGGAHNEQFF.

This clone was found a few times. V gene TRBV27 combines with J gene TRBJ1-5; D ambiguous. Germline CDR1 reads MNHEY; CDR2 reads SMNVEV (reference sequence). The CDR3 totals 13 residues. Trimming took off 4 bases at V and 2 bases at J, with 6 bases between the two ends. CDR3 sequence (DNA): TGTGCCAGCAGTTCGGGTCGCAATCAGCCCCAGCATTTT. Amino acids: CASSSGRNQPQHF.

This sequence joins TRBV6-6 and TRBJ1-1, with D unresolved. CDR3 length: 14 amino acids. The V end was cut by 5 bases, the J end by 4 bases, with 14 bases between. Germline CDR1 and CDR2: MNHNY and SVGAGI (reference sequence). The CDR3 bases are TGTGCCAGCAGTGACGGGCCAGAGGGCACTGAAGCTTTCTTT. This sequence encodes CASSDGPEGTEAFF.

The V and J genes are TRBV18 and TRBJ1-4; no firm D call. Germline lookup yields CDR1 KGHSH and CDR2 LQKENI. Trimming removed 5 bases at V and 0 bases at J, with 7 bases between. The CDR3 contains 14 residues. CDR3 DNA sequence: TGTGCCAGCTCAAAGCTAGCAACTAATGAAAAACTGTTTTTT. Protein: CASSKLATNEKLFF. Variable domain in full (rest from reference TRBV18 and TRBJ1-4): NAGVMQNPRHLVRRRGQEARLRCSPMKGHSHVYWYRQLPEEGLKFMVYLQKENIIDESGMPKERFSAEFPKEGPSILRIQQVVRGDSAAYFCASSKLATNEKLFFGSGTQLSVL.